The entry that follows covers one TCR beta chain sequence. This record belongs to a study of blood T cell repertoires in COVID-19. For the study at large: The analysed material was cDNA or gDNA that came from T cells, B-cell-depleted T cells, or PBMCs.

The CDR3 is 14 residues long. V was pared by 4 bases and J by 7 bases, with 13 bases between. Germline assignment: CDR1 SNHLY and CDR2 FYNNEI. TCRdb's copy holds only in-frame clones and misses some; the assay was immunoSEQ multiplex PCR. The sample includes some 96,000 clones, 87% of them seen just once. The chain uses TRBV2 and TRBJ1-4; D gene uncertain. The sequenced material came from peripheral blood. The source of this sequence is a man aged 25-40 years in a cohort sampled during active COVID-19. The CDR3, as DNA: TGTGCCAGCAGTGTTGTTGCCGAGCGTGAAAAACTGTTTTTT. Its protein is CASSVVAEREKLFF.